This passage covers 10 T cell receptor beta chains from one sample sequenced in a study of T-cell memory formation after mild COVID-19. TCRdb analysed the 5' RACE reads with MiXCR anew, one entry per CDR3 protein. The data contain about 340,000 distinct CDR3 sequences, roughly 13% of them singletons. Sample: PBMCs or a T cell subset sorted from them (not recorded which). These receptors all come from a man younger than 35 who had mild COVID-19 (a few samples of this study predate the infection). Cell type and time point are not known.

A few counts support this clonotype. V gene TRBV6-2 or TRBV6-3 combines with J gene TRBJ2-7; D perhaps matches TRBD2 (5 bases). V lost 2 bases, J lost 3 bases, and 14 bases lay in between. Germline CDR1 reads MNHEY; CDR2 reads SVGEGT. The CDR3 length is 15 residues. As DNA, the CDR3 is TGTGCCAGCAGTTACCCCGGCGGGTTCTACTACGAGCAGTACGTC. This translates into CASSYPGGFYYEQYV.

The J gene is TRBJ2-3, the V gene TRBV20-1, with 8 bases matching TRBD2. CDR3 length: 15 amino acids. Trimming took 1 base from V and 2 from J; bases not matched to a gene: 5. Germline assignment: CDR1 DFQATT and CDR2 SNEGSKA (reference sequence). The CDR3: CSARAGGGYTDTQYF. The CDR3 coding sequence is TGCAGTGCTAGAGCTGGCGGGGGGTACACAGATACGCAGTATTTT.

This rearrangement joins TRBV10-2 to TRBJ1-4; no firm D call. This CDR3 spans 14 amino acids. The V gene lost 3 bases and the J gene lost 4 bases, with 9 bases spanning the gap. Per the germline V gene, CDR1 is WSHSY and CDR2 is SAAADI. CDR3 sequence: CASSDRADNEKLFF. CDR3 sequence (DNA): TGCGCCAGCAGTGACCGGGCCGATAATGAAAAACTGTTTTTT.

The rearrangement joins TRBV29-1 to TRBJ2-2; 8 bases agree with TRBD2. V shed 6 bases and J 4 bases; nucleotides not matched to a gene: 10. CDR1 and CDR2 (germline): SQVTM, ANQGSEA. The CDR3 has 15 residues. For the CDR3, the DNA is TGCAGCGTGGGCCACGCGGGGGGTATCACCGGGGAGCTGTTTTTT. It translates to CSVGHAGGITGELFF.

This clonotype was counted at least ten times. This chain connects TRBV9 to TRBJ1-1; TRBD1 matches at 10 bases. CDR3 length equals 16 residues. Losses at the gene ends were 4 bases for V and 5 bases for J; bases not matched to a gene: 11. CDR1 and CDR2 (germline): SGDLS, YYNGEE. The CDR3 DNA reads TGTGCCAGCAGCACCGGGACAGGGGCGAAGATTACTGAAGCTTTCTTT. This gives the protein CASSTGTGAKITEAFF.

This clonotype was detected a few times. The chain recombines TRBV7-2 with TRBJ1-1; 8 nucleotides line up with TRBD1. The CDR3 contains 13 residues. From germline, CDR1 is SGHTA and CDR2 FQGNSA. V was clipped by 2 bases and J by 7 bases; unmatched bases: 3. The CDR3 bases are TGTGCCAGCAGCTTAATAGGACAGGGTGAAGCTTTCTTT. This codes for CASSLIGQGEAFF.

This clonotype was detected a few times. This chain connects TRBV14 to TRBJ2-7, with TRBD2 as a possible D gene (5 bases). CDR1 is SGHDN and CDR2 is FVKESK in the germline V gene. The V end lost 5 bases, the J end lost 6 bases, and 17 bases lay between the germline ends. The CDR3 is made up of 14 amino acids. The CDR3 DNA is TGTGCCAGCAGCGGATACTTCGCTCGGGGCGAGCAGTACTTC. It codes for CASSGYFARGEQYF.

CDR3 nucleotides: TGTGCCAGCAGCCCCTTGCGCACTGAAGCTTTCTTT. Its protein is CASSPLRTEAFF. The chain couples TRBV7-9 to TRBJ1-1; D uncertain. The germline V gene encodes CDR1 SEHNR and CDR2 FQNEAQ (reference sequence). The V end lost 5 bases, the J end lost 4 bases, and 8 bases lay between the germline ends. This CDR3 is built from 12 residues.

This clonotype came up many times. The chain uses TRBV5-4 and TRBJ1-1; 9 bases fit TRBD1. Germline V CDR1 and CDR2: SGHNT, YYREEE (reference sequence). CDR3 length: 13 residues. With V trimmed by 4 bases and J by 3 bases, 1 base remained unmatched. Here the CDR3 DNA reads TGTGCCAGCAGCCGGGACAGGGACACTGAAGCTTTCTTT. As protein: CASSRDRDTEAFF.

Sample share makes this clonotype medium-sized. The chain combines TRBV6-4 with TRBJ1-5, with D uncertain. The CDR3 is 15 residues long. Germline CDR1 and CDR2: MRHNA and SNTAGT. V was shortened by 1 base and J by 2 bases, with 9 bases between the two germline ends. The CDR3 DNA is TGTGCCAGCAGTGACTTGGTATTTTGCAATCAGCCCCAGCATTTT. Its translation: CASSDLVFCNQPQHF.